The T cell receptor delta chain under discussion was sequenced for a study of gamma-delta chains in newborns, infants, children. About the study: Innate gammadelta T cells reportedly expand polyclonally right after birth, driven by microbial exposure, per the title.

A remark on this clone: Only one base separates this from a far larger clonotype, so it likely reflects a read error. Other DNA sequences in this sample translate to the same CDR3.

TCRdb reanalysed the reads via CATT. Counted here are roughly 1,400 delta-chain clones, around 1.1% occurring once; the ten biggest clones make up about 25%. Trimming took 3 bases from V and 2 from J; bases not matched to a gene: 8. The CDR3 spans 15 residues. Germline V gene lookup returns CDR1 GEAIGNYY and CDR2 EKD. This chain links TRDV2 with TRDJ1; 7 nucleotides agree with TRDD3. Sequenced: blood. This receptor was identified in a child in good health. DNA for the CDR3: TGTGCCTGTGACCGGCTGGGGGCCCCGACCGATAAACTCATCTTT. It encodes CACDRLGAPTDKLIF.